This T cell receptor beta chain is from a study of shared clonotypes between healthy human individuals. Regarding the study as a whole: Estimated richness values were generally larger in naive subsets than in memory subsets.

The deep-level immunoSEQ assay was used. TCRdb's table, derived via immunoSEQ multiplex PCR, lists solely in-frame clones and lacks some. The data show about 320,000 clones, around 87% seen once. The study enrolled healthy HIV-negative adults without recent acute infections or vaccinations as donors. Caucasian adults residing in Nashville, Tennessee made up all the donors. V lost 1 base and J lost 6, with 9 bases in between. The CDR3 sequence is 14 residues long. Germline V gene lookup returns CDR1 SEHNR and CDR2 FQNEAQ (reference sequence). Of note for this clone: Its antigen is unknown.

The receptor was isolated from a man between 18 and 35 years old in good health. Sample: memory CD8+ T cells sorted from blood. The subset: CD45RO+ cells pooled with CCR7-negative TemRA cells. The gene calls are TRBV7-9 and TRBJ1-4; weak D call: TRBD1 (6 bases). The CDR3 protein is CASSLGQGYEKLFF. The CDR3 DNA reads TGTGCCAGCAGCTTAGGCCAGGGGTATGAAAAACTGTTTTTT.